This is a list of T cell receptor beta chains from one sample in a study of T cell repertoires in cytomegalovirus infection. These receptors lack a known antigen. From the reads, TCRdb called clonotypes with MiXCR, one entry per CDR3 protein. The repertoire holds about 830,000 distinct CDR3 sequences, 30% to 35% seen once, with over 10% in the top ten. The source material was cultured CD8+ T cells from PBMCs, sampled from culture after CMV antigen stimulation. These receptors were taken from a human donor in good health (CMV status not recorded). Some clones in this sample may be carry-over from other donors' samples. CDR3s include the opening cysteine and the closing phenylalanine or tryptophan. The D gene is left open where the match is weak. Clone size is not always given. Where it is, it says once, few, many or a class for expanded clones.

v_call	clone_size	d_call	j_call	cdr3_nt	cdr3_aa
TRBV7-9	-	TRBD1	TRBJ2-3	TGTGCCAGCAGCTTAGAAGTGGACAGGGACACAGATACGCAGTATTTT	CASSLEVDRDTDTQYF
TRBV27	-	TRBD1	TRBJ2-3	TGTGCCAGCAGTTTAATACAGGGGGGAGATACGCAGTATTTT	CASSLIQGGDTQYF
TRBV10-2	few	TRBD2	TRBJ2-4	TGCGCCAGCAGTGACGCGGAGCGGGGGGGCTTC	CASSDAERGGF
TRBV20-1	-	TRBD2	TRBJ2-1	TGCAGTGCTAGAGATCAAACTAGCGGAGAAACCTACAATGAGCAGTTCTTC	CSARDQTSGETYNEQFF
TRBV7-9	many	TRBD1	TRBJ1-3	TGTGCCAGCAGCTTACCCCGGGGAAACAGGGGTGGAAACACCATATATTTT	CASSLPRGNRGGNTIYF
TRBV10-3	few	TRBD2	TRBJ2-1	TGTGCCATCAGTGAGCCGGGACTAGCGGGGAATGAGCAGTTCTTC	CAISEPGLAGNEQFF
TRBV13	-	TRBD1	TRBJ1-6	TGTGCCAGCAGCTTAGAGGGGACAGGGCCTGATTCACCCCTCCACTTT	CASSLEGTGPDSPLHF
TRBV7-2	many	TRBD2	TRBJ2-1	TGTGCCAGCAGCTTTCCGGGACTAGCGGTTAATGAGCAGTTCTTC	CASSFPGLAVNEQFF
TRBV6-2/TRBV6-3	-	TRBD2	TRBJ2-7	TGTGCCAGCACTTACACTAGCGGGCTCCTGCAGTACTTC	CASTYTSGLLQYF
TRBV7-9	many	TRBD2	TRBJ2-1	TGTGCCAGCAGCTTTCCCACTTCGGGACTAACCTACAATGAGCAGTTCTTC	CASSFPTSGLTYNEQFF
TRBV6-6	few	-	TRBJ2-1	TGTGCCAGCAGTTACGTGCAGGGGGGTGACAATGAGCAGTTCTTC	CASSYVQGGDNEQFF
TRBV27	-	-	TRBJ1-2	TGTGCCAGCAGTTTCCAGAGTTTCTATGGCTACACCTTC	CASSFQSFYGYTF
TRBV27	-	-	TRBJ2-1	TGTGCCAGCAGTCACTATAGGGGGGTTCGGGGGCGACCGGGACTCGACTATTACAATGAGCAGTTCTTC	CASSHYRGVRGRPGLDYYNEQFF
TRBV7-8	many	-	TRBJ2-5	TGTGCCAGCAGCTTAGAGTTACTGGAGGGGGTCCAGTACTTC	CASSLELLEGVQYF
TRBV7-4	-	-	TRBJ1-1	TGTGCCAGCAGCGATTTCGCGACCGGGGAAGCTTTCTTT	CASSDFATGEAFF
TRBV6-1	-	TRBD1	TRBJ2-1	TGTGCCAGCAGTAGAAGGACAGGGCCGCCGAACAATGAGCAGTTCTTC	CASSRRTGPPNNEQFF
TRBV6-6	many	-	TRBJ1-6	TGTGCCAGCAGTTACTCGATATCGGACCATAATTCACCCCTCCACTTT	CASSYSISDHNSPLHF
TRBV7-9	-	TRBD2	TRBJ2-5	TGTGCCAGCGAAGGGAGCGGGGGGGAAGGAGAGACCCAGTACTTC	CASEGSGGEGETQYF
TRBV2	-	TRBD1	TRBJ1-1	TGTGCCAGCAGGGATGGACAGGGGGCTAGGCACACTGAAGCTTTCTTT	CASRDGQGARHTEAFF
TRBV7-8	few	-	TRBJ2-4	TGTGCCAGCAGCTTAGGGGGGGGCCTCTTCGAAAACATTCAGTACTTC	CASSLGGGLFENIQYF
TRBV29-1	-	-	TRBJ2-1	TGCAGCGCGCGAGGCCAGGGGACCTACAATGAGCAGTTCTTC	CSARGQGTYNEQFF
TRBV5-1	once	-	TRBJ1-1	TGCGCCAGCAGCTACGACGGGGAAAACACTGAAGCTTTCTTT	CASSYDGENTEAFF
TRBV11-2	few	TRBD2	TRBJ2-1	TGTGCCAGCAGTCGGACTAGCGGGGGGGCCGAGCAGTTCTTC	CASSRTSGGAEQFF
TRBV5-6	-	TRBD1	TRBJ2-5	TGTGCCAGCAGGGGGTACGACAGGGTGCCAGAGACCCAGTACTTC	CASRGYDRVPETQYF
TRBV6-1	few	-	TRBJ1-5	TGTGCCAGCAGTGAAAGGTGGAGGGATAGCAATCAGCCCCAGCATTTT	CASSERWRDSNQPQHF
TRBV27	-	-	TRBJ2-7	TGTGCCAGCAGTACCACTGAAACCTACGAGCAGTACTTC	CASSTTETYEQYF